In its sample, the clone carrying this T cell receptor (beta chain) was seen many times. Time point in this sample: newly diagnosed GD, antithyroid drugs for less than 3 months. TCR sequences were obtained from RNA taken from PBMCs. All patients originated from an endocrinology department located in Xi'an, China. CDR3-region Arm-PCR and iRepertoire HTBI primers produced the TCR beta libraries. One entry per CDR3 protein, called by TCRdb with MiXCR from the multiplex PCR reads. The sample records roughly 560,000 distinct CDR3 sequences, around 16% being singletons. The CDR3 length is 16 residues. Losses at the gene ends were 4 bases for V and 4 bases for J; bases not matched to a gene: 6. In germline, CDR1 is MNHNS, CDR2 SASEGT. These data belong to a study of regulatory T cells in long-lasting Graves disease. These records were also assigned to another study, of T cells in Graves' hyperthyroidism and ophthalmopathy.

This clonotype was sampled from a woman in her forties or fifties with Graves disease. Sequencing was performed on peripheral blood mononuclear cells (PBMCs), taken at new diagnosis, from a patient treated with antithyroid drugs. The rearrangement links TRBV6-1 to TRBJ2-1; 11 bases are a match to TRBD2. In nucleotides, the CDR3 is TGTGCCAGCAGTGTCTCGACTAGCGGGGCATACAATGAGCAGTTCTTC. It codes for CASSVSTSGAYNEQFF.